The clone carrying this T cell receptor (beta chain) was observed at least ten times. Its antigen remains unknown. Using immunoSEQ multiplex PCR, the repertoire was profiled, and TCRdb retains in-frame clones only, with some absent. This sample has 550,000 to 850,000 clones, with over 65% found just once. Germline CDR1 is SGHRS and CDR2 is YFSETQ. This CDR3 region has 12 residues. The V and J ends lost 4 bases and 6 bases respectively, with 11 bases between them. CD4+ cells yielded CD45RA+ naive and CD45RA-negative memory subsets. This entry belongs to a study of shared clonotypes between healthy human individuals. General study findings and limits: Sampling covered nothing but blood. Tissue TCR repertoires likely differ from those found in blood.

Sequencing input: memory CD4+ T cells sorted from blood. Described subset: CD45RA-negative fraction. This clonotype originated in a woman between 25 and 40 years old in good health. The chain couples TRBV5-1 to TRBJ2-7, with a possible D match to TRBD1 (5 bases). CDR3 residues: CASSLTGSEQYF. The DNA of the CDR3 is TGCGCCAGCAGCCTCACAGGCTCCGAGCAGTACTTC. Full variable domain (remainder filled in from reference TRBV5-1 and TRBJ2-7): KAGVTQTPRYLIKTRGQQVTLSCSPISGHRSVSWYQQTPGQGLQFLFEYFSETQRNKGNFPGRFSGRQFSNSRSEMNVSTLELGDSALYLCASSLTGSEQYFGPGTRLTVT.